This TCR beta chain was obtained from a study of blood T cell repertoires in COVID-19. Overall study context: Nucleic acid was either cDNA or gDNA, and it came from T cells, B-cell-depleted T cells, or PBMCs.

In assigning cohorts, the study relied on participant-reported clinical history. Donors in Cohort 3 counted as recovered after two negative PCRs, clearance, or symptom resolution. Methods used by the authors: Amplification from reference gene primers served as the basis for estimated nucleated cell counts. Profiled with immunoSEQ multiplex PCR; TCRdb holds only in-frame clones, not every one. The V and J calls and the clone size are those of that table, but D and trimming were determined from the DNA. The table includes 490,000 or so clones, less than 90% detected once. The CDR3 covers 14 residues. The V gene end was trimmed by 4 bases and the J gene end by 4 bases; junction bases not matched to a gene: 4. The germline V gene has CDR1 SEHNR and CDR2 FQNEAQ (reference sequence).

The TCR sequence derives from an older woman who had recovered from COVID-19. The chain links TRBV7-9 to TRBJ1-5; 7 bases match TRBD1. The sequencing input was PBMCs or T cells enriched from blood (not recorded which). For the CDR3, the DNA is TGTGCCAGCAGCTCCTGGGACAGTAATCAGCCCCAGCATTTT. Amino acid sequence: CASSSWDSNQPQHF.